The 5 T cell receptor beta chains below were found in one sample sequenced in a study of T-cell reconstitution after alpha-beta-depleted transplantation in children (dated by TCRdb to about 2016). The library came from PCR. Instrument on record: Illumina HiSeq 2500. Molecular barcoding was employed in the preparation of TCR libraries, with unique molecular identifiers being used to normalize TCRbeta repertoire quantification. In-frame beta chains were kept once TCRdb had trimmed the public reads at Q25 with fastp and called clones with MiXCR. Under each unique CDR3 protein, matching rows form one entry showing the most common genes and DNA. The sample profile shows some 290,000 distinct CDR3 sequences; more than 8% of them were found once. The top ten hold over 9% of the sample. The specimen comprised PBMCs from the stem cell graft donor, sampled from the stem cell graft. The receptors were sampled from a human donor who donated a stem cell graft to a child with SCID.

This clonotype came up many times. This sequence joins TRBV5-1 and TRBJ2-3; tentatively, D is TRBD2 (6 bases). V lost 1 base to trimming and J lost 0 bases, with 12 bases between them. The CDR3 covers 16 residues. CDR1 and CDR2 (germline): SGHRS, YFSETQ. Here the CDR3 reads CASSLNGRTSTDTQYF. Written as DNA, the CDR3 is TGCGCCAGCAGCTTGAACGGGAGAACTAGCACAGATACGCAGTATTTT.

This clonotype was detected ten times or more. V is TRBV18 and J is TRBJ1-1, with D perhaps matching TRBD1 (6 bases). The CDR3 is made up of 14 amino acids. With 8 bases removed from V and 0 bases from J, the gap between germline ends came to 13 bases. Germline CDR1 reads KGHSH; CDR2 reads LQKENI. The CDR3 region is CASAWTDLNTEAFF. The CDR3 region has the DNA TGTGCCAGCGCCTGGACAGATCTGAACACTGAAGCTTTCTTT.

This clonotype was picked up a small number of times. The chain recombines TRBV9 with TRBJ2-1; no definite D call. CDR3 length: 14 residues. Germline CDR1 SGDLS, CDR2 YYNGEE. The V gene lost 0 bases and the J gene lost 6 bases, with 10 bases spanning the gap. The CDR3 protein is CASSVATTPNEQFF. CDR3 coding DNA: TGTGCCAGCAGCGTAGCTACGACCCCCAATGAGCAGTTCTTC.

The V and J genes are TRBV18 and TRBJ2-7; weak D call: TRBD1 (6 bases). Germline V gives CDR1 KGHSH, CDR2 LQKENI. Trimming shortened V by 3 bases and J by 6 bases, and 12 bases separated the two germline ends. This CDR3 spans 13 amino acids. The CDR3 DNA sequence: TGTGCCAGCTCACCGCCACAGGGAGCCGAGCAGTACTTC. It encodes CASSPPQGAEQYF.

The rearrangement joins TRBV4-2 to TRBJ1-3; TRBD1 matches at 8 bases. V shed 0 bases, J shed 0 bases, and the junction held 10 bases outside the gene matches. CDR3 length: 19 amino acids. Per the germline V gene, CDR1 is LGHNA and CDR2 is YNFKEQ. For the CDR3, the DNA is TGTGCCAGCAGCCAAGACCCGGGACAGGAAACCTTCTCTGGAAACACCATATATTTT. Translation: CASSQDPGQETFSGNTIYF.